The rows below give T cell receptor beta chains drawn from one sample of a study of technical replicates of blood from a handful of donors. The assay was immunoSEQ multiplex PCR, and TCRdb's table has in-frame clones only and misses some. The sample includes about 82,000 clones, 96% seen only once; the top ten take around 0.4%. Sequencing was carried out using T cells isolated from PBMCs. These TCRs come from a human donor in good health. Both conserved end residues are part of each CDR3. The order of the fields is D gene, V gene, clone size, J gene, CDR3 DNA, CDR3 protein. The D gene is left open where the match is weak. Part of the rows lack a size; the others show once, few, many or a class for expanded clones.

d_call: TRBD1
v_call: TRBV5-4
clone_size: NA
j_call: TRBJ2-3
cdr3_nt: TGTGCCAGCAGCTTGGCCGGGACAGGGCTGGCAGATACGCAGTATTTT
cdr3_aa: CASSLAGTGLADTQYF

d_call: NA
v_call: TRBV29-1
clone_size: NA
j_call: TRBJ2-2
cdr3_nt: TGCAGCGTTGACGCGAATACGAACACCGGGGAGCTGTTTTTT
cdr3_aa: CSVDANTNTGELFF

d_call: TRBD2
v_call: TRBV7-2
clone_size: NA
j_call: TRBJ2-6
cdr3_nt: TGTGCCAGCAGCTTAGTAGGGACTAGCTCTGGGGCCAACGTCCTGACTTTC
cdr3_aa: CASSLVGTSSGANVLTF

d_call: NA
v_call: TRBV10-3
clone_size: NA
j_call: TRBJ1-1
cdr3_nt: TGTGCCATCAGAAGGGAGACTGAAGCTTTCTTT
cdr3_aa: CAIRRETEAFF

d_call: NA
v_call: TRBV29-1
clone_size: NA
j_call: TRBJ2-7
cdr3_nt: TGCAGCTTCGGGACTGCATCCGAGCAGTACTTC
cdr3_aa: CSFGTASEQYF

d_call: NA
v_call: TRBV18
clone_size: NA
j_call: TRBJ1-1
cdr3_nt: TGTGCCAGCTCACCACTTGGGCATCCCGGGGGTGAAGCTTTCTTT
cdr3_aa: CASSPLGHPGGEAFF

d_call: NA
v_call: TRBV2
clone_size: NA
j_call: TRBJ2-3
cdr3_nt: TGTGCCAGCAGTGAATCCCTTTCTAGCACAGATACGCAGTATTTT
cdr3_aa: CASSESLSSTDTQYF

d_call: TRBD1
v_call: TRBV7-9
clone_size: few
j_call: TRBJ1-1
cdr3_nt: TGTGCCAGCAGCCCCGGGACAGCAGACACTGAAGCTTTCTTT
cdr3_aa: CASSPGTADTEAFF

d_call: NA
v_call: TRBV11-2
clone_size: NA
j_call: TRBJ1-1
cdr3_nt: TGTGCCAGCAGCTTAGATCGGGGGTTTACGAACACTGAAGCTTTCTTT
cdr3_aa: CASSLDRGFTNTEAFF

d_call: NA
v_call: TRBV9
clone_size: once
j_call: TRBJ2-7
cdr3_nt: TGTGCCAGCAGCGTAGGAATAGCGAGCTCCTACGAGCAGTACTTC
cdr3_aa: CASSVGIASSYEQYF

d_call: NA
v_call: TRBV27
clone_size: NA
j_call: TRBJ2-1
cdr3_nt: TGTGCCAGCAGCCCGGGACAACACCCCAATGAGCAGTTCTTC
cdr3_aa: CASSPGQHPNEQFF

d_call: NA
v_call: TRBV29-1
clone_size: NA
j_call: TRBJ2-7
cdr3_nt: TGCAGCGTTGGGTCCCGAGCCCGCCCCTACGAGCAGTACTTC
cdr3_aa: CSVGSRARPYEQYF

d_call: NA
v_call: TRBV7-9
clone_size: NA
j_call: TRBJ1-4
cdr3_nt: TGTGCCAGCAGCTTTAAGGGGATAGGTGAAAAACTGTTTTTT
cdr3_aa: CASSFKGIGEKLFF

d_call: TRBD2
v_call: TRBV7-2
clone_size: NA
j_call: TRBJ2-3
cdr3_nt: TGTGCCAGCAGCATACAGAGCGGGAGTCGCGATACGCAGTATTTT
cdr3_aa: CASSIQSGSRDTQYF

d_call: NA
v_call: TRBV11-2
clone_size: NA
j_call: TRBJ1-1
cdr3_nt: TGTGCCAGCTTAGGAGGCAGGAACACTGAAGCTTTCTTT
cdr3_aa: CASLGGRNTEAFF

d_call: TRBD1
v_call: TRBV27
clone_size: NA
j_call: TRBJ1-4
cdr3_nt: TGTGCCAGCAGTATAACAGGGGGCACTGAAAAACTGTTTTTT
cdr3_aa: CASSITGGTEKLFF

d_call: NA
v_call: TRBV19
clone_size: NA
j_call: TRBJ2-2
cdr3_nt: TGTGCCAGTAGTGAGTTATCCGAGTCATCCGGGGAGCTGTTTTTT
cdr3_aa: CASSELSESSGELFF

d_call: NA
v_call: TRBV25-1
clone_size: NA
j_call: TRBJ2-5
cdr3_nt: TGTGCCAGCTCCAAGGGGTTTTTAGAGACCCAGTACTTC
cdr3_aa: CASSKGFLETQYF

d_call: NA
v_call: TRBV10-1
clone_size: NA
j_call: TRBJ2-3
cdr3_nt: TGCGCCAGCAGTCACAGCGGCTACACAGATACGCAGTATTTT
cdr3_aa: CASSHSGYTDTQYF

d_call: TRBD2
v_call: TRBV19
clone_size: NA
j_call: TRBJ2-3
cdr3_nt: TGTGCCAGTAGCGATCTGGGACTAGCGGGAGAGCGAGTCGCAGATACGCAGTATTTT
cdr3_aa: CASSDLGLAGERVADTQYF

d_call: TRBD2
v_call: TRBV2
clone_size: few
j_call: TRBJ2-1
cdr3_nt: TGTGCCAGCAGCGACTCCCCGGGACTAGGGCTTCTAGGGTATGAGCAGTTCTTC
cdr3_aa: CASSDSPGLGLLGYEQFF

d_call: TRBD1
v_call: TRBV6-1
clone_size: few
j_call: TRBJ1-4
cdr3_nt: TGTGCCAGCAGTTGGACAGGGGGGAGTGAAAAACTGTTTTTT
cdr3_aa: CASSWTGGSEKLFF

d_call: NA
v_call: TRBV9
clone_size: NA
j_call: TRBJ1-1
cdr3_nt: TGTGCCATGGCAAAGAACACTGAAGCTTTCTTT
cdr3_aa: CAMAKNTEAFF

d_call: NA
v_call: TRBV9
clone_size: NA
j_call: TRBJ1-3
cdr3_nt: TGTGCCAGCAGCGTAGGAGGTGGTAGCTCTGGAAACACCATATATTTT
cdr3_aa: CASSVGGGSSGNTIYF

d_call: NA
v_call: TRBV9
clone_size: NA
j_call: TRBJ2-2
cdr3_nt: TGTGCCAGCAGCGCCGCTAGCGACAGTTACGGGGAGCTGTTTTTT
cdr3_aa: CASSAASDSYGELFF

d_call: NA
v_call: TRBV6-1
clone_size: NA
j_call: TRBJ1-1
cdr3_nt: TGTGCCAGCAGTGAATTGGAGGCGTCAAATTGGGACACTGAAGCTTTCTTT
cdr3_aa: CASSELEASNWDTEAFF

d_call: TRBD1
v_call: TRBV19
clone_size: NA
j_call: TRBJ2-5
cdr3_nt: TGTGCCAGTAGTACTTGGGACAGGGGAGAGACCCAGTACTTC
cdr3_aa: CASSTWDRGETQYF

d_call: NA
v_call: TRBV11-2
clone_size: NA
j_call: TRBJ1-3
cdr3_nt: TGTGCCAGCAGCTTAGTTGCAGGAATCCTCTCTGGAAACACCATATATTTT
cdr3_aa: CASSLVAGILSGNTIYF

d_call: TRBD1
v_call: TRBV19
clone_size: NA
j_call: TRBJ2-5
cdr3_nt: TGTGCCAGTAGTCCGTCGACAGGGGGGGTTGCAGAGACCCAGTACTTC
cdr3_aa: CASSPSTGGVAETQYF

d_call: NA
v_call: TRBV9
clone_size: NA
j_call: TRBJ2-7
cdr3_nt: TGTGCCAGCAGCGTAGGAGGATCTTTCTACGAGCAGTACTTC
cdr3_aa: CASSVGGSFYEQYF

d_call: TRBD2
v_call: TRBV10-3
clone_size: NA
j_call: TRBJ2-1
cdr3_nt: TGTGCCATCAGTGAGTCGAAGCTAGCGGGAGGTCTCGTCAAGAGCTCCTACAATGAGCAGTTCTTC
cdr3_aa: CAISESKLAGGLVKSSYNEQFF

d_call: NA
v_call: TRBV27
clone_size: NA
j_call: TRBJ1-2
cdr3_nt: TGTGCCAGCATGGGTCGGGGTATGGGCTACACCTTC
cdr3_aa: CASMGRGMGYTF

d_call: NA
v_call: TRBV7-9
clone_size: NA
j_call: TRBJ1-2
cdr3_nt: TGTGCCAGCATGAGGGCGGGCTTGGGAGGGGAGAACTATGGCTACACCTTC
cdr3_aa: CASMRAGLGGENYGYTF

d_call: TRBD2
v_call: TRBV4-1
clone_size: NA
j_call: TRBJ2-7
cdr3_nt: TGCGCCAGCAGCCAAGAACGATCCCCTTACTTGGCGGGAGGAGTTTACGAGCAGTACTTC
cdr3_aa: CASSQERSPYLAGGVYEQYF

d_call: TRBD1
v_call: TRBV19
clone_size: NA
j_call: TRBJ2-3
cdr3_nt: TGTGCCAGCCGGGACAGGGGTACAGATACGCAGTATTTT
cdr3_aa: CASRDRGTDTQYF

d_call: NA
v_call: TRBV14
clone_size: NA
j_call: TRBJ1-2
cdr3_nt: TGTGCCAGCAGCCCCTGGACGGACAGTTTCGGTGGCTACACCTTC
cdr3_aa: CASSPWTDSFGGYTF

d_call: TRBD1
v_call: TRBV28
clone_size: NA
j_call: TRBJ1-1
cdr3_nt: TGTGCCAGCAGGCCCCGGACAGGGAGCACTGAAGCTTTCTTT
cdr3_aa: CASRPRTGSTEAFF

d_call: TRBD1
v_call: TRBV19
clone_size: NA
j_call: TRBJ1-2
cdr3_nt: TGTGCCAGTAGTATAGATGGGACAGGGACAGCGGGCTACACCTTC
cdr3_aa: CASSIDGTGTAGYTF

d_call: NA
v_call: TRBV21-1
clone_size: few
j_call: TRBJ2-4
cdr3_nt: TGTGCCAGCAGCGAGCTAACAAGCGGCAGAAGCGTCATTCAGTACTTC
cdr3_aa: CASSELTSGRSVIQYF

d_call: TRBD2
v_call: TRBV5-1
clone_size: NA
j_call: TRBJ2-1
cdr3_nt: TGCGCCACCTCAGGAGCGGGAGGTAACAATGAGCAGTTCTTC
cdr3_aa: CATSGAGGNNEQFF

d_call: TRBD1
v_call: TRBV14
clone_size: NA
j_call: TRBJ1-2
cdr3_nt: TGTGCCAGCAGCCAAGATTACCGGGACAGGGGGCCATCCGGCTATGGCTACACCTTC
cdr3_aa: CASSQDYRDRGPSGYGYTF

d_call: NA
v_call: TRBV19
clone_size: NA
j_call: TRBJ2-7
cdr3_nt: TGTGCCAGTACCTCCGTAGGGGGATCGGACGAGCAGTACTTC
cdr3_aa: CASTSVGGSDEQYF

d_call: NA
v_call: TRBV27
clone_size: NA
j_call: TRBJ2-1
cdr3_nt: TGTGCCAGCAGTTTAGGGGGCTACCCATACAATGAGCAGTTCTTC
cdr3_aa: CASSLGGYPYNEQFF

d_call: TRBD2
v_call: TRBV19
clone_size: once
j_call: TRBJ2-3
cdr3_nt: TGTGCCAGTAGTATTTATAGCGGGATAACAGATACGCAGTATTTT
cdr3_aa: CASSIYSGITDTQYF

d_call: NA
v_call: TRBV5-1
clone_size: NA
j_call: TRBJ1-5
cdr3_nt: TGCGCCAGCAGCTTGTCTCCTGGCAGCAATCAGCCCCAGCATTTT
cdr3_aa: CASSLSPGSNQPQHF

d_call: TRBD1
v_call: TRBV15
clone_size: NA
j_call: TRBJ1-5
cdr3_nt: TGTGCCACCAGCAGAGATCGGACAGGGGGTACGAATCAGCCCCAGCATTTT
cdr3_aa: CATSRDRTGGTNQPQHF

d_call: NA
v_call: TRBV13
clone_size: NA
j_call: TRBJ2-3
cdr3_nt: TGTGCCAGCAGCCTCCCCGTGACAGATACGCAGTATTTT
cdr3_aa: CASSLPVTDTQYF

d_call: TRBD2
v_call: TRBV30
clone_size: NA
j_call: TRBJ2-5
cdr3_nt: TGTGCCTGGAGTGTAGGGGCTAGCGGGAGAGGGTCGGAGACCCAGTACTTC
cdr3_aa: CAWSVGASGRGSETQYF

d_call: NA
v_call: TRBV6-1
clone_size: few
j_call: TRBJ2-5
cdr3_nt: TGTGCCAGCCGGAGGGGACAAGAGACCCAGTACTTC
cdr3_aa: CASRRGQETQYF

d_call: NA
v_call: TRBV5-1
clone_size: NA
j_call: TRBJ2-5
cdr3_nt: TGCGCCAGCAGTCACACTAGCTCGGAGGAGGGAGAGACCCAGTACTTC
cdr3_aa: CASSHTSSEEGETQYF

d_call: NA
v_call: TRBV10-2
clone_size: NA
j_call: TRBJ1-5
cdr3_nt: TGCGCCAGCAGTAGACACCATAGCAATCAGCCCCAGCATTTT
cdr3_aa: CASSRHHSNQPQHF

d_call: NA
v_call: TRBV7-6
clone_size: once
j_call: TRBJ1-4
cdr3_nt: TGTGCCAGCAGCAGGGACACGGAAAAACTGTTTTTT
cdr3_aa: CASSRDTEKLFF

d_call: NA
v_call: TRBV6-5
clone_size: NA
j_call: TRBJ2-1
cdr3_nt: TGTGCCAGCAGTTACAGCGCGAATGAGCAGTTCTTC
cdr3_aa: CASSYSANEQFF

d_call: TRBD2
v_call: TRBV5-1
clone_size: NA
j_call: TRBJ2-1
cdr3_nt: TGCGCCAGCAAGGCCACAGCGGGAGAAACCAATGAGCAGTTCTTC
cdr3_aa: CASKATAGETNEQFF